This TCR beta chain appears in the sequencing data of a study of PD-1 blockade in classical Hodgkin lymphoma. As to time point: cycle 4 day 1 (C4D1), after more than five weeks of nivolumab. Patients all relapsed after autologous stem cell transplantation, and there was variation in brentuximab vedotin exposure. V dropped 2 bases and J dropped 8 bases, with 24 bases sitting between them. CDR3 length: 17 residues. Germline CDR1 reads LGHNT; CDR2 reads FRNRAP. Using immunoSEQ multiplex PCR, the repertoire was profiled, and TCRdb retains in-frame clones only, with some absent. This repertoire shows approximately 39,000 clones, 77% found once; its top ten account for approximately 9.8%.

The starting material was peripheral blood mononuclear cells (PBMCs), obtained before the fourth cycle of nivolumab. The chain is built from TRBV12-5 and TRBJ1-2; D may be TRBD1 (6 bases). The sequence came from a human donor with classical Hodgkin lymphoma. CDR3 DNA: TGTGCTAGTGGTTTGATGGGGGGCTCACTGCAAGGGAGGGGCTACACCTTC. This sequence encodes CASGLMGGSLQGRGYTF. Full variable domain (outside the CDR3, taken from reference TRBV12-5 and TRBJ1-2): DARVTQTPRHKVTEMGQEVTMRCQPILGHNTVFWYRQTMMQGLELLAYFRNRAPLDDSGMPKDRFSAEMPDATLATLKIQPSEPRDSAVYFCASGLMGGSLQGRGYTFGSGTRLTVV.